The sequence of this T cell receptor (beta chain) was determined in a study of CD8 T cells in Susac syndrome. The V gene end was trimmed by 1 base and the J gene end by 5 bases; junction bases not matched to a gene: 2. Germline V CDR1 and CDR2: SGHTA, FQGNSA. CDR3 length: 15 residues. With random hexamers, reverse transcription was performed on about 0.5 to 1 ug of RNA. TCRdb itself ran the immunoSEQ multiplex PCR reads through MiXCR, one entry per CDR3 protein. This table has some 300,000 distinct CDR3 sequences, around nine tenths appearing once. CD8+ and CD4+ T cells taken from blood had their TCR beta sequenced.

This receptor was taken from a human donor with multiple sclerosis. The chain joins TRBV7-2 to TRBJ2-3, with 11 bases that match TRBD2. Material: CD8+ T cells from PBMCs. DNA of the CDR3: TGTGCCAGCAGCTTAGAACTAGCGGGAGTAGATACGCAGTATTTT. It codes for CASSLELAGVDTQYF.